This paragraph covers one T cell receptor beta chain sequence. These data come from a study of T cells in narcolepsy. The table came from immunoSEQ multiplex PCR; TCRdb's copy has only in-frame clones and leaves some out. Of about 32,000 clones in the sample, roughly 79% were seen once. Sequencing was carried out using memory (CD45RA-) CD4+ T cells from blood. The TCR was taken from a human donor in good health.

CDR3 residues: CASTLAGRTQYF. In DNA, the CDR3 is TGTGCCAGCACACTAGCGGGGCGGACCCAGTACTTC. The chain carries TRBV6-1 and TRBJ2-5; 10 bases line up with TRBD2. The CDR3 is 12 residues long. Per germline, CDR1 MNHNS and CDR2 SASEGT. Trimming at V came to 7 bases and at J to 7 bases, leaving 3 bases not matched to a gene.